This T cell receptor (beta chain) was recovered during a study of blood T cell repertoires in COVID-19. Study as a whole: The United States, Italy and Spain supplied acute and convalescent COVID-19 samples. PBMCs, B-cell-depleted T cells, or T cells provided the cDNA or gDNA that made up the material.

This clone has more than one count but fewer than ten. V lost 2 bases and J 7 bases, leaving 21 bases between the germline ends. Germline V gene lookup returns CDR1 MNHEY and CDR2 SVGEGT. CDR3 length: 16 amino acids. Per the authors' pipeline: Reference gene primer amplification gave estimated nucleated cell counts. The method was immunoSEQ multiplex PCR; TCRdb's version includes in-frame clones alone and lacks a portion of them. For V, J and clone size, that table is used; D and trimming come from the DNA. The sample includes about 150,000 clones, around 84% of them seen just once. Sequenced sample: peripheral blood. The clonotype comes from an elderly man with acute or convalescent COVID-19. V is TRBV6-2 or TRBV6-3 and J is TRBJ2-7; possible D gene TRBD1, 5 bases. The CDR3 is CASSYRRGRPRWEQYF. The CDR3 DNA reads as TGTGCCAGCAGTTACCGAAGGGGCAGGCCAAGGTGGGAGCAGTACTTC.